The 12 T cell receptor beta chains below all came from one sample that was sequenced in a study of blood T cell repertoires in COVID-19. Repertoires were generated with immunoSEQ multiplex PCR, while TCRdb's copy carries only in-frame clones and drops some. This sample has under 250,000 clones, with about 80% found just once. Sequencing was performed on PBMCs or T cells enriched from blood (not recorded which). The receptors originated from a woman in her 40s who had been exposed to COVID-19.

In DNA, the CDR3 is TGTGCCAGCAGCGCGACTACCCCCCCGGAGGATACGCAGTATTTT. Translation: CASSATTPPEDTQYF. This sequence joins TRBV9 and TRBJ2-3; possibly TRBD2 for D (5 bases). Between the trimmed V and J ends, which lost 3 bases and 6 bases, there was a span of 17 bases. The germline gives CDR1 SGDLS, CDR2 YYNGEE. The CDR3 has 15 residues.

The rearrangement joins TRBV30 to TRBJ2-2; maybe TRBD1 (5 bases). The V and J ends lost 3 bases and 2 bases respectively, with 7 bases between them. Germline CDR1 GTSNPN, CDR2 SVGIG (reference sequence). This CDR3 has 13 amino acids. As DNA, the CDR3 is TGTGCCTGGAGCCAGGGAAACACCGGGGAGCTGTTTTTT. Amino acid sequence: CAWSQGNTGELFF.

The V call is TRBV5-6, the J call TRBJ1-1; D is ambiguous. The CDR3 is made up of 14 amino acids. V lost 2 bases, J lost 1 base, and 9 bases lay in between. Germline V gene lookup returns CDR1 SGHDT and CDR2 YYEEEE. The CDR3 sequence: CASSFLSENTEAFF. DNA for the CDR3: TGTGCCAGCAGCTTTCTGTCAGAGAACACTGAAGCTTTCTTT. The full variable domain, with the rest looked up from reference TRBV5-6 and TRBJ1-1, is DAGVTQSPTHLIKTRGQQVTLRCSPKSGHDTVSWYQQALGQGPQFIFQYYEEEERQRGNFPDRFSGHQFPNYSSELNVNALLLGDSALYLCASSFLSENTEAFFGQGTRLTVV.

CDR3 region: CASSQDTSGTSGGWRRETQYF. The CDR3 nucleotides are TGTGCCAGCAGCCAAGATACGTCCGGGACTAGCGGGGGCTGGAGGCGGGAGACCCAGTACTTC. The V gene is TRBV4-2, the J gene TRBJ2-5, with 14 nucleotides matching TRBD2. CDR3 length: 21 amino acids. Germline loops: CDR1 LGHNA, CDR2 YNFKEQ. Trimming cost V 0 bases and J 5 bases; bases outside gene matches: 17.

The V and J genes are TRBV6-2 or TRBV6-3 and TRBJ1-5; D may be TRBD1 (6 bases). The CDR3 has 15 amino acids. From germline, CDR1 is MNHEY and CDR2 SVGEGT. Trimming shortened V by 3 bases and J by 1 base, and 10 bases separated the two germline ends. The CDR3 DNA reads TGTGCCAGCAGTTATGGGGGGGCGAGCAATCAGCCCCAGCATTTT. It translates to CASSYGGASNQPQHF.

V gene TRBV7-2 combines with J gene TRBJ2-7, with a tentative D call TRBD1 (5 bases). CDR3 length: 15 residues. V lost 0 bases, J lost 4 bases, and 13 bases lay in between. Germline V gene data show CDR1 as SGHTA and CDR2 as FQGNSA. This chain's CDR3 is CASSLAGRVEYEQYF. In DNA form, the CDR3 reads TGTGCCAGCAGCTTAGCTGGCAGGGTGGAGTACGAGCAGTACTTC. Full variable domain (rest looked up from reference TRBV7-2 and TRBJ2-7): GAGVSQSPSNKVTEKGKDVELRCDPISGHTALYWYRQSLGQGLEFLIYFQGNSAPDKSGLPSDRFSAERTGGSVSTLTIQRTQQEDSAVYLCASSLAGRVEYEQYFGPGTRLTVT.

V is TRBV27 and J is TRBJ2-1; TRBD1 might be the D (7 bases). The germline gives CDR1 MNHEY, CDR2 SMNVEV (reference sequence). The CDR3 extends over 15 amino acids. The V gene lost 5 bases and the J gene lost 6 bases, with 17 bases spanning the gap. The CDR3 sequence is CASSPTRQGGNEQFF. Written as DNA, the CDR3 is TGTGCCAGCAGTCCAACACGACAGGGAGGCAATGAGCAGTTCTTC.

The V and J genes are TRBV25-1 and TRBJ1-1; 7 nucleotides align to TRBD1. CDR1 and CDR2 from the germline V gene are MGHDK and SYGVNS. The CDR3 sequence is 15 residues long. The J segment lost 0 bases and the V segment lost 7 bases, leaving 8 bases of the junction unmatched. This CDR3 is CASKGGTVMNTEAFF. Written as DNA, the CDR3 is TGTGCCAGCAAAGGCGGGACAGTCATGAACACTGAAGCTTTCTTT.

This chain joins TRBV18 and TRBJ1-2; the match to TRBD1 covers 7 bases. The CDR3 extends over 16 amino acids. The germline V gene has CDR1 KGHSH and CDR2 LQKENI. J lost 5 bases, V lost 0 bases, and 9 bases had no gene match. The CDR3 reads CASSPPTTGTAYGYTF. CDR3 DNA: TGTGCCAGCTCACCACCTACTACCGGGACAGCTTATGGCTACACCTTC.

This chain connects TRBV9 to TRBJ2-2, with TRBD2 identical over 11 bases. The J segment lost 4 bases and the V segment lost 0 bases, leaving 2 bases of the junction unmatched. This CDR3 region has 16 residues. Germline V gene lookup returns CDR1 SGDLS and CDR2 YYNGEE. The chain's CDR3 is CASSVGLAGGTGELFF. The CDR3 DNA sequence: TGTGCCAGCAGCGTAGGCCTAGCGGGGGGCACCGGGGAGCTGTTTTTT. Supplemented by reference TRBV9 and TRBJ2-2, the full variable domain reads DSGVTQTPKHLITATGQRVTLRCSPRSGDLSVYWYQQSLDQGLQFLIQYYNGEERAKGNILERFSAQQFPDLHSELNLSSLELGDSALYFCASSVGLAGGTGELFFGEGSRLTVL.

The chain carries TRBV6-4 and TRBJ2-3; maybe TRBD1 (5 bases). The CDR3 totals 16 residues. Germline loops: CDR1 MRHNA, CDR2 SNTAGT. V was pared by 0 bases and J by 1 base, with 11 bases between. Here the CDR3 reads CASSDSPPRGTDTQYF. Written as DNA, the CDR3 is TGTGCCAGCAGTGACTCACCACCCAGGGGCACAGATACGCAGTATTTT.

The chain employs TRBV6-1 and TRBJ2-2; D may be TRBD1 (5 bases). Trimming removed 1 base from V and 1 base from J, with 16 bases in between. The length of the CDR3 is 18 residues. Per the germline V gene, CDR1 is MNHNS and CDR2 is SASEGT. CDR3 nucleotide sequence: TGTGCCAGCAGTGAAGATAAAGGGGTCCGGCTGAACACCGGGGAGCTGTTTTTT. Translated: CASSEDKGVRLNTGELFF.